Here is one T cell receptor (beta chain) with its context. The antigen is not known. PCR employed 60 Vbeta and 13 Jbeta primers. This table comes from immunoSEQ multiplex PCR, and its TCRdb copy is limited to in-frame clones, with some not included. The sample includes roughly 73,000 clones, approximately 88% of them seen just once. The germline V gene has CDR1 SGDLS and CDR2 YYNGEE. Trimming took 5 bases from V and 4 from J; bases not matched to a gene: 12. The CDR3 extends over 17 amino acids. The source of the sample is a study of cytomegalovirus exposure and HLA in healthy donors. Findings and caveats of the study: Presence/absence comparisons presumed near-even sequencing depth among donors. Researchers reported in a later analysis that a missense DCLRE1C variant was tied to TCR beta V- and J-gene trimming.

This clonotype was obtained from a woman aged 45 to 65 in good health and CMV-seronegative. J is TRBJ2-1 and V is TRBV9; 10 nucleotides line up with TRBD2. Source material: PBMCs. The CDR3 DNA reads TGTGCCAGCAGTCGGGAAGGGGGGACTAGCGCTTACAATGAGCAGTTCTTC. It translates to CASSREGGTSAYNEQFF.